This T cell receptor (beta chain) originates from a study of blood T cell repertoires in COVID-19. Study-wide context: Sources were T cells, B-cell-depleted T cells, or PBMCs; the material itself was cDNA or gDNA.

After removal of 6 bases from V and 5 bases from J, the junction contained 1 base not matched to a gene. CDR1 and CDR2 from the germline V gene are MNHEY and SVGAGI. The CDR3 has 15 amino acids. The repertoire was sequenced with immunoSEQ multiplex PCR; TCRdb's copy has only in-frame clones and lacks some. The sample records 60,000 to 85,000 clones, around 87% being singletons. The TCR originated in a woman aged 80 or older with active or convalescent COVID-19. Sequenced: peripheral blood. The rearrangement uses TRBV6-5 and TRBJ2-2, with 15 bases fitting TRBD2. The CDR3 region has the DNA TGTGCCAGCAGAGGGACTAGCGGGGGGACCGGGGAGCTGTTTTTT. This sequence encodes CASRGTSGGTGELFF.